Sequencing of this T cell receptor (beta chain) was carried out in a study of T cells in Graves' hyperthyroidism and ophthalmopathy. Amplified TCR beta CDR3 regions came from RNA transcripts. The HTBI set primed first-round TCR CDR3 RT-PCR. TCRdb redid the calling of the multiplex PCR reads with MiXCR, one entry per CDR3 protein. The sample carries a few hundred thousand distinct CDR3 sequences, 15% to 20% recorded once. This clonotype was observed many times. No antigen is known for it. General observations from the study: Most thyroid-expanded clonotypes above 0.001 were also found in blood.

Patients having uncontrolled infection, another autoimmune disease, pregnancy or lactation were not included. Together with thyroid ultrasound, orbital computed tomography, serum thyroxine and TRAb, clinical symptoms were used for diagnoses. The PBMCs were sourced from fresh peripheral blood (approximately 9.6 ml). The CDR3 runs 14 residues. Trimming cost V 6 bases and J 5 bases; bases outside gene matches: 4. CDR1 and CDR2 (germline): SGHAT, FQNNGV. The gene calls are TRBV11-2 and TRBJ2-1; 10 bases are a match to TRBD2. This receptor was identified in a woman under 30 with Graves' ophthalmopathy. The specimen sequenced was blood. This CDR3 reads CASSPTSGNNEQFF. DNA of the CDR3: TGTGCCAGCAGTCCTACTAGCGGGAACAATGAGCAGTTCTTC.